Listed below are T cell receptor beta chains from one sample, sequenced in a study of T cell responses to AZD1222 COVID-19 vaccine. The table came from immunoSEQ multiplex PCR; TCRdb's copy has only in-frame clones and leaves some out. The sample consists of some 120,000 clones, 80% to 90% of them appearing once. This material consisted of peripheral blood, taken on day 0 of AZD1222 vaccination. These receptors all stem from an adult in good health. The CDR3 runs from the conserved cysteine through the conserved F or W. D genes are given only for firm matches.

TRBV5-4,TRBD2,CASSLVSGGRTDTQYF
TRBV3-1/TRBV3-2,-,CASSQSGPNTEAFF
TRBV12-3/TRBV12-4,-,CATSGLDTGELFF
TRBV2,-,CASRGDHGYTF
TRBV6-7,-,CASSRLFRDSNQPQHF
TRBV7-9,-,CASSFATATEAFF
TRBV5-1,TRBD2,CASSWGGLATEEQYF
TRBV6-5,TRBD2,CASSYWTSGDTQYF
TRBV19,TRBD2,CASSLGVAGGRETQYF
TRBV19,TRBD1,CASSIVTGGKAYGYTF
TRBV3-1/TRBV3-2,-,CASSQGGGHTF
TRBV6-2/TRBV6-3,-,CASSYSMRDNSYEQYF
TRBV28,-,CASRPTGSFSYTF
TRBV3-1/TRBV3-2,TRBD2,CASSRTSGGLTDTQYF
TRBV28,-,CASSLTGNRSYGYTF
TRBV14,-,CASSIWGGAETQYF
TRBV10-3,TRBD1,CAITTGQGFGYTF
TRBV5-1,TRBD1,CASSLGGLGTGELFF
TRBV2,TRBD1,CASSPGTALEKLFF
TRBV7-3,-,CASSRLEGSQYF
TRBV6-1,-,CASRPSGTPGSGYTF
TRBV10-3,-,CAISGNGGGDQPQHF
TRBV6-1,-,CASSEPLAYEQFF
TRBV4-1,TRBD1,CASSLGQGAGQPQHF
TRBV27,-,CASSPQGGGRYEQYF
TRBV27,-,CASSYGVTDTQYF
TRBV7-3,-,CASSVASSPSFGGELFF
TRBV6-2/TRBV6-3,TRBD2,CASSYSSSGFSNEQYF
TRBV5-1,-,CASSPGPGAYEQYF
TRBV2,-,CASSEEGQRKETQYF
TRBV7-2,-,CASSLGQADTQYF
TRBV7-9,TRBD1,CASSLKGAGATTNTEAFF
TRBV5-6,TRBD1,CASSIQGAGEKLFF
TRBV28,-,CASSRRGRTEAFF
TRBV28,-,CASGIGTLNTEAFF
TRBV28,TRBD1,CASSSTGGFYEQYF
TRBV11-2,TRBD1,CASSWSGTVYEQYF
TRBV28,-,CASSLRVPETQYF
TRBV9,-,CASSVSSYGYTF
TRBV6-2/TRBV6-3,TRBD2,CASSPPGTSGSYEQYF
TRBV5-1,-,CASSPGGVYGYTF
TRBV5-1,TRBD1,CASSLGPGQGIYEQYF
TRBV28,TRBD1,CASSQDRGSWQPQHF
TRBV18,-,CASSPRGSGRETQYF
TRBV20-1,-,CSASQNTQYF
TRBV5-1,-,CASSPRTDQATYEQYF
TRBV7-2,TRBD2,CASSLEGTTGEQFF
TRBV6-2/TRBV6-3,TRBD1,CASSGGQGYGYTF
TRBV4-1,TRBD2,CASSQITSDQETQYF